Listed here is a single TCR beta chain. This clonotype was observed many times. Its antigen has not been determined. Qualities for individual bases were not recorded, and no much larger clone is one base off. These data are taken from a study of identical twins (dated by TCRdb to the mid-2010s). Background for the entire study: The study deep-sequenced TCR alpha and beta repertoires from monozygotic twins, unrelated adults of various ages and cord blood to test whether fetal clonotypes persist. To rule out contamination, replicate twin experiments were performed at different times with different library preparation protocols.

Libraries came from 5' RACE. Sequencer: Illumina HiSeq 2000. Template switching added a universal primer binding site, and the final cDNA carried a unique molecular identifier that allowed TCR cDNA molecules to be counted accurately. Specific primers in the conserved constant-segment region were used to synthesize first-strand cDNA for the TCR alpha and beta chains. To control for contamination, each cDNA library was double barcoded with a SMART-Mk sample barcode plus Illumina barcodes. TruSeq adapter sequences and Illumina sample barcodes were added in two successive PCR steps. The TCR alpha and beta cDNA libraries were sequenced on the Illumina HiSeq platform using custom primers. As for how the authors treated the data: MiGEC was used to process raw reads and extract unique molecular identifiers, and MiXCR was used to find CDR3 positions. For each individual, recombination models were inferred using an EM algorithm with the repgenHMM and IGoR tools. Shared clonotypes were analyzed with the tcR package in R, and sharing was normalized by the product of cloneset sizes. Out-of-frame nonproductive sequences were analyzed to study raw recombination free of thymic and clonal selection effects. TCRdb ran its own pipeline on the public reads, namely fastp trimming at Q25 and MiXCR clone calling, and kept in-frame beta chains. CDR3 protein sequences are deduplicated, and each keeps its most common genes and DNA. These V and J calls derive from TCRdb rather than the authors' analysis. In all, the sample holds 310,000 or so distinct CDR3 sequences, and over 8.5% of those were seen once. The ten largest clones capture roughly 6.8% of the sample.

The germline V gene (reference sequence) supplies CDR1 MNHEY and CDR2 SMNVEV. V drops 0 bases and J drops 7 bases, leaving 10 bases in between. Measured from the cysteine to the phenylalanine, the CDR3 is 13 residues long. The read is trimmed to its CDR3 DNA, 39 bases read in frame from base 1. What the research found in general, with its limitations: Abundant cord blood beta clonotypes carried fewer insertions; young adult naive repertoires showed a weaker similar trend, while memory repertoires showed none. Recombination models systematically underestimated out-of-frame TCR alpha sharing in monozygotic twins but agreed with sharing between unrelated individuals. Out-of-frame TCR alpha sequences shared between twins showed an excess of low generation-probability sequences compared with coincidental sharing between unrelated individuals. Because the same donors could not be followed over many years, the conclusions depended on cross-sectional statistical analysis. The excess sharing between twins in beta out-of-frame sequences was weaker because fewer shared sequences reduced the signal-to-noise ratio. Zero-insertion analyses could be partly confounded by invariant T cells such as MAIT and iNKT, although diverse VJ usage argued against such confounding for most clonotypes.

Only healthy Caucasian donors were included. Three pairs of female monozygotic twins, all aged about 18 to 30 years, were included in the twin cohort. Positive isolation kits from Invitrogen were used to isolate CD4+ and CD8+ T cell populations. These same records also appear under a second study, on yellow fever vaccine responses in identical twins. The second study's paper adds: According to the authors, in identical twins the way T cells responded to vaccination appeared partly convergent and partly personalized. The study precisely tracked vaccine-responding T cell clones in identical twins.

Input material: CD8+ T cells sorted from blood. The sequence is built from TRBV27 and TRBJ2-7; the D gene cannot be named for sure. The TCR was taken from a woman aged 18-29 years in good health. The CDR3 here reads CASSLSNGREQYF. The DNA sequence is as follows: TGTGCCAGCAGTTTATCTAACGGCCGGGAGCAGTACTTC.